One and the same sample provided the 29 T cell receptor beta chains below, sequenced in a study of blood T cell repertoires in COVID-19 (dated by TCRdb to about 2020). The library was made by the immunoSEQ multiplex PCR assay. Imported from immuneACCESS, the table was reduced by TCRdb to in-frame sequences with V and J called. These copies leave out some clones; in studies compared against another copy, an unresolved V gene accounts for under half, and the cause of the remainder is not known. The sample data list 200,000 to 300,000 clones, and 82% of these were observed just once. The ten largest clones capture approximately 4.5% of the sample. The sample was peripheral blood. The receptors were gathered from a woman in her 70s with acute or convalescent COVID-19.

This clone is medium-sized (0.01 to 0.1%) in the sample. CDR3 in DNA: TGTGCCAGTAGTATAGATAATGGCTACACTGAAGCTTTCTTT. Its translation: CASSIDNGYTEAFF. The chain links TRBV19 to TRBJ1-1; D gene ambiguous. V was shortened by 0 bases and J by 3 bases, with 8 bases between the two germline ends. CDR3 length equals 14 residues. The germline V gene has CDR1 LNHDA and CDR2 SQIVND (reference sequence). Together with reference TRBV19 and TRBJ1-1, the CDR3 gives the full variable domain: DGGITQSPKYLFRKEGQNVTLSCEQNLNHDAMYWYRQDPGQGLRLIYYSQIVNDFQKGDIAEGYSVSREKKESFPLTVTSAQKNPTAFYLCASSIDNGYTEAFFGQGTRLTVV.

V is TRBV7-2 and J is TRBJ1-2; D perhaps matches TRBD1 (6 bases). In germline, CDR1 is SGHTA, CDR2 FQGNSA. Trimming cost V 5 bases and J 4 bases, with 14 bases left between them. The CDR3 is 14 amino acids. For the CDR3, the DNA is TGTGCCAGCAGCCTTGGGGGGGCGATCTATGGCTACACCTTC. The encoded protein is CASSLGGAIYGYTF.

V is TRBV9 and J is TRBJ1-3, with a tentative D call TRBD1 (5 bases). CDR3 length: 16 residues. V was trimmed by 0 bases and J by 0 bases, leaving 10 bases between them. Germline loops: CDR1 SGDLS, CDR2 YYNGEE. CDR3 bases: TGTGCCAGCAGCGTAGAGCAGGGACTCTCTGGAAACACCATATATTTT. Protein: CASSVEQGLSGNTIYF.

About this clone: A read error may produce the germline difference seen at one junction end. This rearrangement joins TRBV18 to TRBJ1-1; D gene uncertain. The CDR3 runs to 13 residues. Germline CDR1 KGHSH, CDR2 LQKENI. CDR3 loop: CASSPPGNIEAFF. DNA of the CDR3: TGTGCCAGCTCACCACCGGGCAACATTGAAGCTTTCTTT.

The chain has TRBV5-4 and TRBJ1-2, with 7 bases that match TRBD1. Germline-derived CDR1 and CDR2 are SGHNT and YYREEE (reference sequence). With 2 bases clipped from V and 7 bases from J, the junction kept 5 bases outside the gene matches. The CDR3 length is 13 residues. The CDR3 nucleotides are TGTGCCAGCAGCTTACAGGGGACTTCTGGCTACACCTTC. Residues: CASSLQGTSGYTF.

The chain joins TRBV13 to TRBJ2-3; D is ambiguous. This CDR3 spans 12 amino acids. Germline lookup yields CDR1 PRHDT and CDR2 FYEKMQ (reference sequence). Trimming took 4 bases from V and 8 from J, leaving 10 bases between them. The CDR3 loop is CASSSYSGTQYF. The CDR3 region has the DNA TGTGCCAGCAGCTCCTACAGTGGTACGCAGTATTTT.

The chain has TRBV5-1 and TRBJ1-3, with 10 bases fitting TRBD1. V shed 3 bases and J 4 bases; nucleotides not matched to a gene: 4. Germline V lookup: CDR1 SGHRS, CDR2 YFSETQ. The CDR3 totals 15 residues. CDR3 sequence: CASSWGTGAGNTIYF. The CDR3 DNA is TGCGCCAGCAGCTGGGGGACAGGGGCCGGAAACACCATATATTTT.

On this clone: A much more abundant neighbour one base away suggests this may be a read error. The sample contains more than one DNA sequence encoding this CDR3. The chain recombines TRBV10-1 with TRBJ1-5; D might be TRBD1 (5 bases). This CDR3 has 15 residues. V gave up 3 bases and J gave up 11 bases, with 20 bases separating them. CDR1 is WNHNN and CDR2 is SYGVQD in the germline V gene (reference sequence). The CDR3 loop reads CASSEIAGVPGAQHF. The CDR3 DNA reads TGCGCCAGCAGTGAAATTGCGGGTGTTCCGGGGGCCCAGCATTTT.

The chain uses TRBV2 and TRBJ1-1; TRBD1 agrees at 11 bases. The germline V gene has CDR1 SNHLY and CDR2 FYNNEI. The CDR3 is made up of 16 amino acids. The V segment lost 1 base and the J segment 5 bases; nucleotides outside the gene matches: 6. In DNA, the CDR3 is TGTGCCAGCAGTGAAGTATTCGGGACAGGGGGAACTGAAGCTTTCTTT. This sequence encodes CASSEVFGTGGTEAFF.

This chain uses TRBV6-5 with TRBJ2-1; 13 bases map to TRBD2. Germline CDR1 is MNHEY and CDR2 is SVGAGI. V dropped 7 bases and J dropped 7; count of bases not matched to a gene: 7. This CDR3 spans 15 amino acids. The CDR3 coding sequence is TGTGCCAGCACCAGACTAGCGGGGGGAGGGAATGAGCAGTTCTTC. Its translation: CASTRLAGGGNEQFF.

This clone was observed a handful of times. The rearrangement links TRBV2 to TRBJ2-1, with 10 nucleotides matching TRBD2. CDR3 size: 15 residues. Looked up from germline, CDR1 is SNHLY and CDR2 is FYNNEI. V lost 6 bases and J lost 5; bases outside the gene matches: 7. The CDR3, as DNA: TGTGCCAGCAGCTGGGCTAGCGGGAGCAACAATGAGCAGTTCTTC. Its translation is CASSWASGSNNEQFF.

The rearrangement uses TRBV7-2 and TRBJ2-3; tentatively, D is TRBD2 (6 bases). With 5 bases removed from V and 2 bases from J, the gap between germline ends came to 14 bases. The CDR3 has 15 residues. Looked up from germline, CDR1 is SGHTA and CDR2 is FQGNSA. The CDR3 coding sequence is TGTGCCAGCAGCATAACTAGCTCCTACACAGATACGCAGTATTTT. As protein: CASSITSSYTDTQYF.

The chain employs TRBV4-1 and TRBJ1-6, with 7 bases matching TRBD1. With 0 bases clipped from V and 5 bases from J, the junction kept 7 bases outside the gene matches. The CDR3 contains 17 residues. Germline-derived CDR1 and CDR2 are MGHRA and YSYEKL. In DNA, the CDR3 is TGCGCCAGCAGCCAAGAACAGGGGACTCTAAATAATTCACCCCTCCACTTT. Protein: CASSQEQGTLNNSPLHF.

The V call is TRBV19, the J call TRBJ1-2; D is possibly TRBD1 (6 bases). Germline CDR1 is LNHDA and CDR2 is SQIVND (reference sequence). The CDR3 spans 15 residues. The germline V and J ends were trimmed by 1 base and 3 bases, with 12 bases remaining between them. CDR3 DNA: TGTGCCAGTAGTATAGTCGGCAGGGGCGACTATGGCTACACCTTC. It yields the protein CASSIVGRGDYGYTF.

J is TRBJ1-2 and V is TRBV4-2; D perhaps matches TRBD1 (5 bases). This CDR3 has 14 amino acids. Trimming cost V 1 base and J 4 bases, with 10 bases left between them. Germline V gene data show CDR1 as LGHNA and CDR2 as YNFKEQ. This chain's CDR3 is CASSQGGRGYGYTF. The CDR3 DNA is TGTGCCAGCAGCCAAGGAGGAAGGGGCTATGGCTACACCTTC.

The V and J genes are TRBV7-9 and TRBJ1-4, with TRBD1 identical over 12 bases. J gave up 0 bases and V 3 bases, and 5 bases lay outside the gene matches. Germline V gene data show CDR1 as SEHNR and CDR2 as FQNEAQ (reference sequence). The CDR3 is 18 residues long. The CDR3 nucleotides are TGTGCCAGCAGCTTGGGGACAGGGGGCCCTACAACTAATGAAAAACTGTTTTTT. As protein: CASSLGTGGPTTNEKLFF. Based on the CDR3 plus reference TRBV7-9 and TRBJ1-4, the full variable domain is DTGVSQNPRHKITKRGQNVTFRCDPISEHNRLYWYRQTLGQGPEFLTYFQNEAQLEKSRLLSDRFSAERPKGSFSTLEIQRTEQGDSAMYLCASSLGTGGPTTNEKLFFGSGTQLSVL.

The chain links TRBV9 to TRBJ1-3, with unresolved D. Germline values: CDR1 SGDLS, CDR2 YYNGEE. This CDR3 contains 16 residues. Trimming removed 0 bases from V and 4 bases from J, with 14 bases in between. In DNA, the CDR3 is TGTGCCAGCAGCGTAGACGGGGTGATCTTGGGAAACACCATATATTTT. Translated, it gives CASSVDGVILGNTIYF.

V is TRBV9 and J is TRBJ1-1; the match to TRBD1 covers 7 bases. Germline V gene lookup returns CDR1 SGDLS and CDR2 YYNGEE. The CDR3 extends over 15 amino acids. Trimming at V came to 0 bases and at J to 1 base, leaving 3 bases not matched to a gene. CDR3 sequence (DNA): TGTGCCAGCAGCGTAGATCAGGGGGGGAACACTGAAGCTTTCTTT. This translates into CASSVDQGGNTEAFF.

This chain connects TRBV2 to TRBJ1-2; a weak D match, TRBD1 (6 bases). Germline V lookup: CDR1 SNHLY, CDR2 FYNNEI. The CDR3 is made up of 13 amino acids. The V gene lost 3 bases and the J gene lost 5 bases, with 10 bases spanning the gap. The CDR3 region has the DNA TGTGCCAGCAGTGAGGGGGCGGATTATGGCTACACCTTC. Its translation is CASSEGADYGYTF.

This clone was recorded a few times. This chain connects TRBV7-8 to TRBJ1-6; possibly TRBD1 for D (6 bases). V shed 2 bases and J shed 7 bases, with 15 bases lying between them. The length of the CDR3 is 16 residues. Germline V gene sequence: CDR1 SGHVS, CDR2 FQNEAQ. The chain's CDR3 is CASSLRSKQGNSPLHF. CDR3 in DNA: TGTGCCAGCAGCTTACGATCTAAACAGGGAAATTCACCCCTCCACTTT.

CDR3 DNA sequence: TGTGCCAGCAGTTTCTTCTCTGGATCGGGGGACTATGGCTACACCTTC. This gives the protein CASSFFSGSGDYGYTF. V and J are TRBV6-5 and TRBJ1-2; weak D call: TRBD1 (5 bases). Trimming cost V 4 bases and J 3 bases, with 18 bases left between them. Germline CDR1 is MNHEY and CDR2 is SVGAGI. The CDR3 length is 16 residues.

The chain has TRBV2 and TRBJ1-1, with D hard to call. In germline, CDR1 is SNHLY, CDR2 FYNNEI. The CDR3 length is 13 residues. V lost 8 bases and J 3 bases, leaving 13 bases between the germline ends. Here the CDR3 reads CASPEKPHTEAFF. CDR3 nucleotides: TGTGCCAGCCCGGAGAAGCCGCACACTGAAGCTTTCTTT.

With regard to this clone: Different DNA sequences within this sample yield the same CDR3. The chain combines TRBV7-2 with TRBJ1-2; 10 bases align to TRBD1. After removal of 6 bases from V and 5 bases from J, the junction contained 6 bases not matched to a gene. CDR3 length equals 14 residues. Germline CDR1 is SGHTA and CDR2 is FQGNSA. The CDR3 here is CASRAGTGDYGYTF. The DNA for the CDR3 is TGTGCCAGCAGGGCCGGGACAGGGGATTATGGCTACACCTTC.

V is TRBV3-1 (or the pseudogene TRBV3-2) and J is TRBJ2-5; TRBD2 matches at 10 bases. This CDR3 region has 15 residues. Germline V lookup: CDR1 LGHDT, CDR2 YNNKEL (reference sequence). J lost 5 bases, V lost 4 bases, and 7 bases had no gene match. The CDR3 protein is CASSRASGGLETQYF. The CDR3, as DNA: TGTGCCAGCAGCCGGGCTAGCGGGGGCCTCGAGACCCAGTACTTC.

The genes are TRBV5-1 and TRBJ2-5, with TRBD1 identical over 7 bases. There are 14 residues in the CDR3. The trim removed 0 bases at V and 3 bases at J, leaving 2 bases unmatched. Germline V gene lookup returns CDR1 SGHRS and CDR2 YFSETQ. For the CDR3, the DNA is TGCGCCAGCAGCTTGGCCGGGACAGAAGAGACCCAGTACTTC. Residues: CASSLAGTEETQYF.

The V and J genes are TRBV6-5 and TRBJ2-5, with D tentatively TRBD2 (7 bases). Germline V gives CDR1 MNHEY, CDR2 SVGAGI. The CDR3 is made up of 15 amino acids. V lost 1 base and J 5 bases, leaving 14 bases between the germline ends. The CDR3 loop reads CASSYWGGAGETQYF. The CDR3 region has the DNA TGTGCCAGCAGTTACTGGGGGGGCGCAGGGGAGACCCAGTACTTC.

The chain combines TRBV5-1 with TRBJ2-1; tentative D call: TRBD2 (7 bases). Germline loops: CDR1 SGHRS, CDR2 YFSETQ. This CDR3 is built from 15 residues. The V end was cut by 4 bases, the J end by 7 bases, with 18 bases between. The CDR3 DNA sequence: TGCGCCAGCAGCCAGGAGGGGGGGCGTCGTAATGAGCAGTTCTTC. Its protein is CASSQEGGRRNEQFF.

This sequence joins TRBV27 and TRBJ1-1, with 7 bases fitting TRBD1. CDR3 length: 14 residues. Germline-derived CDR1 and CDR2 are MNHEY and SMNVEV (reference sequence). V gave up 5 bases and J gave up 1 base; unmatched junction bases: 4. CDR3 nucleotide sequence: TGTGCCAGCAGTGATGACAGGGCGAACACTGAAGCTTTCTTT. It encodes CASSDDRANTEAFF.

This clone was seen a handful of times. The V and J genes are TRBV6-5 and TRBJ2-2, with D maybe TRBD2 (5 bases). In germline, CDR1 is MNHEY, CDR2 SVGAGI. The CDR3 loop spans 14 amino acids. V lost 7 bases and J 6 bases, leaving 15 bases between the germline ends. CDR3 bases: TGTGCCAGCAAGTATTCAGCGGCACCCGGGGAGCTGTTTTTT. Protein: CASKYSAAPGELFF.